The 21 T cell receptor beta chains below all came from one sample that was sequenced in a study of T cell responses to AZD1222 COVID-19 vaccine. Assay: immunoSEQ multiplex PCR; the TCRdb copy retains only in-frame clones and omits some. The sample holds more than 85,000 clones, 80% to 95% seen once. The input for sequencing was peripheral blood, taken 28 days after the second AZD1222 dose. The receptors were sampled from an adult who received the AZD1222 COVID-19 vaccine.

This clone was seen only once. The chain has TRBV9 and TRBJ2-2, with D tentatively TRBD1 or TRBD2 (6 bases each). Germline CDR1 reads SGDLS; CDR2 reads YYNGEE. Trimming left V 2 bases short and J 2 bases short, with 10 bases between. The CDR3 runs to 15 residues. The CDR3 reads CASSVGGTNTGELFF. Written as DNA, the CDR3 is TGTGCCAGCAGCGTGGGGGGCACTAACACCGGGGAGCTGTTTTTT.

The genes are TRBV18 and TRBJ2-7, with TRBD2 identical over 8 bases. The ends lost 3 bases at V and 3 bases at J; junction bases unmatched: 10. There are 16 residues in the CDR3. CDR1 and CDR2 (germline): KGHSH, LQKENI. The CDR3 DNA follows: TGTGCCAGCTCACCCGACGGGGGACTAGATCGCTACGAGCAGTACTTC. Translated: CASSPDGGLDRYEQYF. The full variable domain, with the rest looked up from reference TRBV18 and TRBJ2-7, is NAGVMQNPRHLVRRRGQEARLRCSPMKGHSHVYWYRQLPEEGLKFMVYLQKENIIDESGMPKERFSAEFPKEGPSILRIQQVVRGDSAAYFCASSPDGGLDRYEQYFGPGTRLTVT.

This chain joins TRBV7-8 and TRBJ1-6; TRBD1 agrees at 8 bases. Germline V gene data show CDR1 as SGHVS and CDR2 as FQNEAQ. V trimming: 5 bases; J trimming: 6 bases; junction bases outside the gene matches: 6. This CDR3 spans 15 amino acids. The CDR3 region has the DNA TGTGCCAGCAGCCAGGGGACAGGTTTTAATTCACCCCTCCACTTT. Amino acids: CASSQGTGFNSPLHF. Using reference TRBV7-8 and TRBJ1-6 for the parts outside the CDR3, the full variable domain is GAGVSQSPRYKVAKRGQDVALRCDPISGHVSLFWYQQALGQGPEFLTYFQNEAQLDKSGLPSDRFFAERPEGSVSTLKIQRTQQEDSAVYLCASSQGTGFNSPLHFGNGTRLTVT.

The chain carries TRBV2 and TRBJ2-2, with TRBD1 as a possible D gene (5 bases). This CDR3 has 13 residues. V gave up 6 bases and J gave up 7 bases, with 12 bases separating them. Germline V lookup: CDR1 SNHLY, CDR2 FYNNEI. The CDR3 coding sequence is TGTGCCAGCAGCGGCAGGGTGGACGGGGAGCTGTTTTTT. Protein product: CASSGRVDGELFF.

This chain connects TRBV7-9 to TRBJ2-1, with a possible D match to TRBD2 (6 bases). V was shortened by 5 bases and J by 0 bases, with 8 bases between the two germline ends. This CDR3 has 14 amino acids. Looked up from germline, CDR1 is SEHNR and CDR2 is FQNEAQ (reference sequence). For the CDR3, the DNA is TGTGCCAGCAGCCGGGACTTCTCCTACAATGAGCAGTTCTTC. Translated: CASSRDFSYNEQFF.

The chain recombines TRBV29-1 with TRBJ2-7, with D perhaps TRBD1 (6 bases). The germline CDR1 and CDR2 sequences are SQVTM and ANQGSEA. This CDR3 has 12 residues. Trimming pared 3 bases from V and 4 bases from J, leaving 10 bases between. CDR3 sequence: CSVEGARYEQYF. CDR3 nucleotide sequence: TGCAGCGTTGAGGGGGCGCGGTACGAGCAGTACTTC.

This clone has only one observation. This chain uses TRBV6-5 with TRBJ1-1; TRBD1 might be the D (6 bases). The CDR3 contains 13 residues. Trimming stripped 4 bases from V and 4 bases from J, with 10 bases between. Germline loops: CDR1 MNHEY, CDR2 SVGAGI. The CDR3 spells CASSFGGGTEAFF. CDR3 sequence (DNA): TGTGCCAGCAGTTTCGGAGGGGGCACTGAAGCTTTCTTT.

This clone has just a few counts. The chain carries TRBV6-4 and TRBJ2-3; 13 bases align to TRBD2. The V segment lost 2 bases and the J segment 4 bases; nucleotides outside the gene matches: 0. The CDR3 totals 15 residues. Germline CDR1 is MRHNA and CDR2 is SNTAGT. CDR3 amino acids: CASSDTSGGADTQYF. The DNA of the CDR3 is TGTGCCAGCAGTGACACTAGCGGGGGGGCAGATACGCAGTATTTT.

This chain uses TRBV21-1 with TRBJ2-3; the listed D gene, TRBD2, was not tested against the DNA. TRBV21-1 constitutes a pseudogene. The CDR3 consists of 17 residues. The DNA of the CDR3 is TGTGCCAGCAGCAAAGCGCAGCCTAGCGGGGCGGCAGATACGCAGTATTTT. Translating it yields CASSKAQPSGAADTQYF.

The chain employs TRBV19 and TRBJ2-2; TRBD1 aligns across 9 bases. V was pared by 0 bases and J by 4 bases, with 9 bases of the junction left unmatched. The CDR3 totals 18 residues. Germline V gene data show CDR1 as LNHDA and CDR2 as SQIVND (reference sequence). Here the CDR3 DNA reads TGTGCCAGTAGTATAGATCAAGCCGGGACAGGGTTCACCGGGGAGCTGTTTTTT. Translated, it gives CASSIDQAGTGFTGELFF. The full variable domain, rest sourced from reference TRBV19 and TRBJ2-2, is DGGITQSPKYLFRKEGQNVTLSCEQNLNHDAMYWYRQDPGQGLRLIYYSQIVNDFQKGDIAEGYSVSREKKESFPLTVTSAQKNPTAFYLCASSIDQAGTGFTGELFFGEGSRLTVL.

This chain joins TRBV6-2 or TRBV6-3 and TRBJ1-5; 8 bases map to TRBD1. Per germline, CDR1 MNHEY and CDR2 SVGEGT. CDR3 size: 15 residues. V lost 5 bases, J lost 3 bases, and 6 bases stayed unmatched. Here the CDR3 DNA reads TGTGCCAGCAGTGTTACAGGGGGACACAATCAGCCCCAGCATTTT. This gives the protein CASSVTGGHNQPQHF.

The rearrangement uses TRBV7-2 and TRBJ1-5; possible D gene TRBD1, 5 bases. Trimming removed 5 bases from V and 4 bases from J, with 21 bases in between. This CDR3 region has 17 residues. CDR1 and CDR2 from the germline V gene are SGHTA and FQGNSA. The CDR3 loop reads CASSLWSRGLGNQPQHF. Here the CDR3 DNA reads TGTGCCAGCAGCCTATGGAGTCGGGGGTTAGGGAATCAGCCCCAGCATTTT.

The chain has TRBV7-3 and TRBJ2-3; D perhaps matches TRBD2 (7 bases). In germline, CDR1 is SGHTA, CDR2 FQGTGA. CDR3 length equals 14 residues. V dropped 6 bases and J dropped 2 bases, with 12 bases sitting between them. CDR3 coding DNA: TGTGCCAGCAGTCCGGGGGGCCCCACAGATACGCAGTATTTT. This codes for CASSPGGPTDTQYF.

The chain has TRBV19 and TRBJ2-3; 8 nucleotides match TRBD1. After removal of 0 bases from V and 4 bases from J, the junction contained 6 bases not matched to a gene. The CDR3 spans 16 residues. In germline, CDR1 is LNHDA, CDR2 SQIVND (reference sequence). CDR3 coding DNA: TGTGCCAGTAGTATAGAGGGCAGGGGGCAAGCAGATACGCAGTATTTT. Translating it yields CASSIEGRGQADTQYF.

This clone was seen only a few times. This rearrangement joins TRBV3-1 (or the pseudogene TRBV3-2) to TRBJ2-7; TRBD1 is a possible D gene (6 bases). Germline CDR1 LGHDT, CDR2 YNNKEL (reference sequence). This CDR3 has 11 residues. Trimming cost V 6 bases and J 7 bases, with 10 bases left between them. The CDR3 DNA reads TGTGCCAGCAGTAAAACAGGGGAGCAGTACTTC. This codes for CASSKTGEQYF.

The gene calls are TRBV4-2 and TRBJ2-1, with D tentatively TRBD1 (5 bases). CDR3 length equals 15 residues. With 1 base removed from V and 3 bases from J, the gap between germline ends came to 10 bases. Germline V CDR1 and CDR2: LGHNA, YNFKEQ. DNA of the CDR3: TGTGCCAGCAGCCAAGGCCGAACAGGCTACAATGAGCAGTTCTTC. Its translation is CASSQGRTGYNEQFF.

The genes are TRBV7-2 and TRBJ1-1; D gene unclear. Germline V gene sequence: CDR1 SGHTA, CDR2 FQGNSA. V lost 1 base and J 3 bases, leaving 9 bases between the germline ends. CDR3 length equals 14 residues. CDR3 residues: CASSLVARDTEAFF. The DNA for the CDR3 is TGTGCCAGCAGCTTAGTTGCGAGAGACACTGAAGCTTTCTTT.

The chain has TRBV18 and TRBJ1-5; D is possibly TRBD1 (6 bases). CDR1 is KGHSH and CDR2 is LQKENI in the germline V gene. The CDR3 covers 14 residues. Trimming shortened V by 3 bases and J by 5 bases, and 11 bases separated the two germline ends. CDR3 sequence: CASSPGTSDQPQHF. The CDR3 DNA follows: TGTGCCAGCTCACCCGGGACATCAGATCAGCCCCAGCATTTT.

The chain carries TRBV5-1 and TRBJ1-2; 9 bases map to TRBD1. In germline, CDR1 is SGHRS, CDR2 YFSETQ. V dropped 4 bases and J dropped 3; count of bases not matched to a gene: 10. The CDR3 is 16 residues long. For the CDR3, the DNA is TGCGCCAGCAGCGACGCCCCACAGGGGGCGGACTATGGCTACACCTTC. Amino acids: CASSDAPQGADYGYTF.

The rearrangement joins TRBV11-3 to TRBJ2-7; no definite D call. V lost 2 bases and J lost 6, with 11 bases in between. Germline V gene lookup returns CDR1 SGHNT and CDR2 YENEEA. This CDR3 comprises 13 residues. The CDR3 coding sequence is TGTGCCAGCAGCTTAAATCGGGCTCGCGAGCAGTACTTC. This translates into CASSLNRAREQYF.

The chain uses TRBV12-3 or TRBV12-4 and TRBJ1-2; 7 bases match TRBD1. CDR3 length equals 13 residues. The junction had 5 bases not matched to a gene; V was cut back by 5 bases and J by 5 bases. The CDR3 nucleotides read TGTGCCAGCAGTACCGGGACAGATTATGGCTACACCTTC. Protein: CASSTGTDYGYTF.